The 18 T cell receptor beta chains below were found in one sample sequenced in a study of T cells in localized non-small cell lung cancer. The assay was immunoSEQ multiplex PCR, and TCRdb's table has in-frame clones only and misses some. The sample shows tens of thousands of clones, approximately 86% of them seen only once. This specimen consisted of peripheral blood mononuclear cells, obtained before any cancer treatment. The receptors shown here come from a man aged 35-75 years with stage III lung adenocarcinoma.

The chain has TRBV19 and TRBJ1-4; 8 nucleotides match TRBD1. The CDR3 runs 15 residues. Losses at the gene ends were 6 bases for V and 4 bases for J; bases not matched to a gene: 7. Per germline, CDR1 LNHDA and CDR2 SQIVND (reference sequence). The CDR3 sequence: CASRLRQGINEKLFF. The CDR3, as DNA: TGTGCCAGTAGGTTGCGACAGGGGATTAATGAAAAACTGTTTTTT.

V usage is TRBV6-6 and J usage is TRBJ1-3, with D possibly TRBD1 on 6 matching bases. Trimming shortened V by 8 bases and J by 0 bases, and 17 bases separated the two germline ends. The CDR3 has 16 amino acids. Per the germline V gene, CDR1 is MNHNY and CDR2 is SVGAGI (reference sequence). For the CDR3, the DNA is TGTGCCAGCCGAGGGGGACTCATGCTCTCTGGAAACACCATATATTTT. This translates into CASRGGLMLSGNTIYF.

The V gene is TRBV19, the J gene TRBJ2-7; TRBD1 agrees at 10 bases. V was clipped by 6 bases and J by 4 bases; unmatched bases: 6. The CDR3 is 14 amino acids. Germline V gene lookup returns CDR1 LNHDA and CDR2 SQIVND (reference sequence). Written as DNA, the CDR3 is TGTGCCAGTAGCTCGACAGGGGGCGGATACGAGCAGTACTTC. Protein: CASSSTGGGYEQYF.

The rearrangement links TRBV13 to TRBJ1-1; D unclear. V shed 4 bases and J shed 0 bases, with 21 bases lying between them. Per germline, CDR1 PRHDT and CDR2 FYEKMQ (reference sequence). The CDR3 length is 18 residues. Here the CDR3 DNA reads TGTGCCAGCAGCTCGAGCCAGAGAGACGGATTCATGAACACTGAAGCTTTCTTT. Protein product: CASSSSQRDGFMNTEAFF.

The V and J genes are TRBV9 and TRBJ2-1; perhaps TRBD1 as D (5 bases). V lost 3 bases and J lost 4, with 17 bases in between. Per germline, CDR1 SGDLS and CDR2 YYNGEE. There are 16 residues in the CDR3. The CDR3 here is CASSASDNRRYNEQFF. In nucleotides, the CDR3 is TGTGCCAGCAGCGCCTCGGACAACCGCAGATACAATGAGCAGTTCTTC.

This chain's CDR3 is CASSQAAGAAGNTIYF. CDR3 nucleotide sequence: TGTGCCAGCTCACAAGCCGCCGGGGCGGCTGGAAACACCATATATTTT. The gene calls are TRBV18 and TRBJ1-3; D may be TRBD1 (5 bases). CDR3 length equals 16 residues. CDR1 KGHSH and CDR2 LQKENI come from the germline V gene. V gave up 4 bases and J gave up 2 bases, with 15 bases separating them.

This chain uses TRBV7-9 with TRBJ1-2, with D maybe TRBD1 (5 bases). V was pared by 1 base and J by 3 bases, with 9 bases between. This CDR3 is 14 amino acids long. The germline V gene has CDR1 SEHNR and CDR2 FQNEAQ (reference sequence). CDR3: CASSLEWGHYGYTF. The CDR3 DNA reads as TGTGCCAGCAGCTTAGAGTGGGGCCACTATGGCTACACCTTC.

J is TRBJ1-4 and V is TRBV30, with D hard to call. This CDR3 contains 15 residues. Deletions cut 4 bases from V and 0 bases from J, with 12 bases between. CDR1 and CDR2 from the germline V gene are GTSNPN and SVGIG (reference sequence). CDR3: CAWNEGSATNEKLFF. The DNA of the CDR3 is TGTGCCTGGAATGAGGGATCAGCAACTAATGAAAAACTGTTTTTT. Together with reference TRBV30 and TRBJ1-4, the CDR3 gives the full variable domain: SQTIHQWPATLVQPVGSPLSLECTVEGTSNPNLYWYRQAAGRGLQLLFYSVGIGQISSEVPQNLSASRPQDRQFILSSKKLLLSDSGFYLCAWNEGSATNEKLFFGSGTQLSVL.

Remarks on this clone: At the DNA level, this CDR3 is encoded by other sequences in the same sample as well. CDR3 region: CASSFGQVTLDEQFF. The CDR3 nucleotides are TGTGCCAGCAGCTTTGGACAGGTTACCCTCGATGAGCAGTTCTTC. The chain links TRBV5-6 to TRBJ2-1; TRBD1 aligns across 7 bases. CDR1 is SGHDT, CDR2 YYEEEE, per germline. J lost 8 bases, V lost 2 bases, and 10 bases had no gene match. The CDR3 totals 15 residues.

The V and J genes are TRBV27 and TRBJ1-3; no clear D. This CDR3 has 16 residues. From germline, CDR1 is MNHEY and CDR2 SMNVEV (reference sequence). V lost 4 bases and J 0 bases, leaving 13 bases between the germline ends. The CDR3 DNA is TGTGCCAGCAGTTCGAAGGGCTCTTTCTCTGGAAACACCATATATTTT. Its protein product is CASSSKGSFSGNTIYF.

The chain recombines TRBV19 with TRBJ1-5, with 8 nucleotides matching TRBD1. CDR3 size: 15 residues. Germline CDR1 LNHDA, CDR2 SQIVND (reference sequence). V lost 7 bases to trimming and J lost 0 bases; unmatched junction nucleotides: 5. In DNA, the CDR3 is TGTGCCAGTAAAGACAGGGGTAATAGCAATCAGCCCCAGCATTTT. It codes for CASKDRGNSNQPQHF. Drawing the rest from reference TRBV19 and TRBJ1-5, the complete variable domain is DGGITQSPKYLFRKEGQNVTLSCEQNLNHDAMYWYRQDPGQGLRLIYYSQIVNDFQKGDIAEGYSVSREKKESFPLTVTSAQKNPTAFYLCASKDRGNSNQPQHFGDGTRLSIL.

This clone was detected once. The CDR3 region is CASSEGTDRGAFF. Written as DNA, the CDR3 is TGTGCCAGCAGTGAAGGGACAGATCGGGGAGCTTTCTTT. The rearrangement uses TRBV6-1 and TRBJ1-1; tentatively, D is TRBD1 (6 bases). The germline V gene has CDR1 MNHNS and CDR2 SASEGT. This CDR3 spans 13 amino acids. Trimming pared 1 base from V and 10 bases from J, leaving 13 bases between.

The chain is built from TRBV21-1 and TRBJ1-4. TRBV21-1 is a pseudogene locus. CDR3 size: 13 residues. CDR3 bases: TGTGCCAGCAGCACAGGGGAGGTTGAAAAACTGTTTTTT. Protein product: CASSTGEVEKLFF.

Written as DNA, the CDR3 is TGTGCCTGGAGTCGGGGGGCAGCCTACGAGCAGTACTTC. It is translated as CAWSRGAAYEQYF. The rearrangement joins TRBV30 to TRBJ2-7; TRBD2 might be the D (7 bases). The CDR3 sequence is 13 residues long. Germline assignment: CDR1 GTSNPN and CDR2 SVGIG (reference sequence). Trimming shortened V by 2 bases and J by 2 bases, and 10 bases separated the two germline ends.

The V call is TRBV6-6, the J call TRBJ1-2; D gene uncertain. From germline, CDR1 is MNHNY and CDR2 SVGAGI (reference sequence). The CDR3 loop spans 11 amino acids. The V gene lost 6 bases and the J gene lost 10 bases, with 12 bases spanning the gap. CDR3 DNA: TGTGCCAGCAGAAAAGGCCTGAACTACACCTTC. Translating it yields CASRKGLNYTF.

The chain joins TRBV7-8 to TRBJ2-2; TRBD2 matches 10 bases. The CDR3 is made up of 18 amino acids. Losses at the gene ends were 2 bases for V and 5 bases for J; bases not matched to a gene: 11. CDR1 SGHVS and CDR2 FQNEAQ come from the germline V gene. The CDR3 DNA reads as TGTGCCAGCAGCTTAACAGGAAAGCGGGGGGGCTGGACCGGGGAGCTGTTTTTT. As protein: CASSLTGKRGGWTGELFF.

The chain has TRBV27 and TRBJ1-6, with D perhaps matching TRBD1 (5 bases). The CDR3 has 18 residues. V shed 5 bases and J shed 0 bases, with 17 bases lying between them. The germline gives CDR1 MNHEY, CDR2 SMNVEV (reference sequence). CDR3 in DNA: TGTGCCAGCAGTCCTTGGGGCCGGCGGAGCTCCTATAATTCACCCCTCCACTTT. Its translation: CASSPWGRRSSYNSPLHF.

The rearrangement joins TRBV19 to TRBJ2-4; 13 bases map to TRBD2. After removal of 3 bases from V and 0 bases from J, the junction contained 5 bases not matched to a gene. The germline CDR1 and CDR2 sequences are LNHDA and SQIVND (reference sequence). The CDR3 is 18 amino acids. The CDR3 reads CASSIYWTSGGAKNIQYF. The CDR3 DNA reads as TGTGCCAGTAGTATTTACTGGACTAGCGGGGGAGCCAAAAACATTCAGTACTTC.